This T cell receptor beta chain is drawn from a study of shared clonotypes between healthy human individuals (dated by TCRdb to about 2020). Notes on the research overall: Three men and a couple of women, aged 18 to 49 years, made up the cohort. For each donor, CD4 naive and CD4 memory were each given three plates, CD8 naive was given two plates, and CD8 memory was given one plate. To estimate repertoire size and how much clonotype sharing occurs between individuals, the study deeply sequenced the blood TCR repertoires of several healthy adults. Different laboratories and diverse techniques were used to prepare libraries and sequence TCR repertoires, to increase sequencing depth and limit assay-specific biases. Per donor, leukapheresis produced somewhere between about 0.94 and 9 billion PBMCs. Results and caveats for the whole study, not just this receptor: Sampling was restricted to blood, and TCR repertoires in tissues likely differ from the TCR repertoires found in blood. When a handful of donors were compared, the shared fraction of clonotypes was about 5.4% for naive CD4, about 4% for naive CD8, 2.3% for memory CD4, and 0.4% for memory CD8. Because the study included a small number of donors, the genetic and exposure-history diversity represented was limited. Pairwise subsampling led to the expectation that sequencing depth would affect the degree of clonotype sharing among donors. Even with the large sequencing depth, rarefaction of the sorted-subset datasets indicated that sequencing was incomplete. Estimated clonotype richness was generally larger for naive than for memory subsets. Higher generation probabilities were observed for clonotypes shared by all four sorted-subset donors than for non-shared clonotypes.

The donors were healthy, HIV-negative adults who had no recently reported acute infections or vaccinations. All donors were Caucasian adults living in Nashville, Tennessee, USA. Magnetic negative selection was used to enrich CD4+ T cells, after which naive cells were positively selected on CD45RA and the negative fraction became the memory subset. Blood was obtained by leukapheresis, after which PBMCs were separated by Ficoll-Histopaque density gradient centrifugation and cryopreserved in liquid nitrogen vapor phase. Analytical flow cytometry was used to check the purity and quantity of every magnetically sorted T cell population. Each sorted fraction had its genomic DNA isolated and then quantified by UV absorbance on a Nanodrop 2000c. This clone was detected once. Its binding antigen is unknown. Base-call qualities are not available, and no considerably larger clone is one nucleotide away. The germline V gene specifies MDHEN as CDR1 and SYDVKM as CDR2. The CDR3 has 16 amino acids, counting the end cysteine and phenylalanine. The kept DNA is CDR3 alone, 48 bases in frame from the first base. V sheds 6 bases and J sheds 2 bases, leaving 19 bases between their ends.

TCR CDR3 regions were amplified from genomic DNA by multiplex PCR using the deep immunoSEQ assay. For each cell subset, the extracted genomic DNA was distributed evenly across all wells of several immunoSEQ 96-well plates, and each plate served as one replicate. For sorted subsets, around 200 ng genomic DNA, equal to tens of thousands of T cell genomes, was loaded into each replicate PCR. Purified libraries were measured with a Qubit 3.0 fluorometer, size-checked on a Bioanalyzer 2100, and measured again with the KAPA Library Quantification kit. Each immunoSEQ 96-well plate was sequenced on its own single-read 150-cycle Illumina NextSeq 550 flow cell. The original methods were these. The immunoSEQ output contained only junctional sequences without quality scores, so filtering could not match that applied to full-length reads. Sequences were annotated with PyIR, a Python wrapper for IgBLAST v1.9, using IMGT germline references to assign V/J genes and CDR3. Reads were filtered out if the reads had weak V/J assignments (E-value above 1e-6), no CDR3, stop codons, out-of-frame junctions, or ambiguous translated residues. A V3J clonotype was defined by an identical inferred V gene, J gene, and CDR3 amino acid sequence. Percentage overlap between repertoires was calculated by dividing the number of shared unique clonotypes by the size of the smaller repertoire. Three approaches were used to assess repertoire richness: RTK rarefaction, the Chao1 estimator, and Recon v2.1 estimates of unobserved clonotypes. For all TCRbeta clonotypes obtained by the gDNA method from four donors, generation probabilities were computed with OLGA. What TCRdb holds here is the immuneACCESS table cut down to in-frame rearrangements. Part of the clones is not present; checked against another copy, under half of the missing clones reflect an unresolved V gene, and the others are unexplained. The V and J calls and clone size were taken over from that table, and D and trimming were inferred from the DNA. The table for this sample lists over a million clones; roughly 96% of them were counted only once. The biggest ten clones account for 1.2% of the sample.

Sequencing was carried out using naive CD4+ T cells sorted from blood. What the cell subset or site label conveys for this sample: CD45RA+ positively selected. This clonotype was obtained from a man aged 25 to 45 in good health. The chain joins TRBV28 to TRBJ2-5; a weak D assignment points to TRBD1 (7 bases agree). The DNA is TGTGCCAGCAGCTGGGACAGACCGGCGGGGCAAGAGACCCAGTACTTC. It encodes CASSWDRPAGQETQYF.